The T cell receptor beta chain under discussion was sequenced for a study of blood T cell repertoires in COVID-19. TCRdb keeps only in-frame clones here, not all; method: immunoSEQ multiplex PCR. The data hold about 210,000 clones, with approximately 75% observed a single time. The CDR3 is 15 residues long. J gave up 7 bases and V 0 bases, and 3 bases lay outside the gene matches. The germline gives CDR1 SGHRS, CDR2 YFSETQ. The clonotype originates from a man aged 35-49 years who had recovered from COVID-19. Specimen: PBMCs or T cells enriched from blood (not recorded which). The chain employs TRBV5-1 and TRBJ2-1; 11 nucleotides line up with TRBD2. The CDR3: CASSLGLAGPNEQFF. Here the CDR3 DNA reads TGCGCCAGCAGCTTGGGACTAGCGGGACCGAATGAGCAGTTCTTC.